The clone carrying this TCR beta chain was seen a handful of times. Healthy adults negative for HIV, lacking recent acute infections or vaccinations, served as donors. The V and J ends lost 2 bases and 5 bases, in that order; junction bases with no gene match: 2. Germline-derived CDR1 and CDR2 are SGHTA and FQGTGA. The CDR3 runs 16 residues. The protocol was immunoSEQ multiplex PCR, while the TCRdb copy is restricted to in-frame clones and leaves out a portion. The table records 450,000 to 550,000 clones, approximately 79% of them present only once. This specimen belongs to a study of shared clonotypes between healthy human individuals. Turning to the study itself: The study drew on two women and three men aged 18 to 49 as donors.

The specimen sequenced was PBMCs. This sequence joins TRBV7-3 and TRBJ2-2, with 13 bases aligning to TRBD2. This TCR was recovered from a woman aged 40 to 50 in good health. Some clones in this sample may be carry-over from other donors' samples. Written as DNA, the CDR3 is TGTGCCAGCAGCTTACCACTAGCGGGAGGGACCGGGGAGCTGTTTTTT. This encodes CASSLPLAGGTGELFF.